One and the same sample provided the 21 T cell receptor beta chains below, sequenced in a study of T cell responses to AZD1222 COVID-19 vaccine. The assay was immunoSEQ multiplex PCR, and TCRdb's table has in-frame clones only and misses some. The data show around 200,000 clones, with roughly 92% seen just once and 1.5% to 2% held by the top ten. The sample here was peripheral blood, taken 28 days after the second AZD1222 dose. The receptors derive from an adult who received the AZD1222 COVID-19 vaccine.

V is TRBV29-1 and J is TRBJ2-1, with a weak D call TRBD1 (5 bases). The CDR3 runs to 17 residues. Germline CDR1 and CDR2: SQVTM and ANQGSEA. The V end was cut by 6 bases, the J end by 0 bases, with 21 bases between. The DNA for the CDR3 is TGCAGCGTCAGTGACAGTCTCCCTGCTATCTCCTACAATGAGCAGTTCTTC. This sequence encodes CSVSDSLPAISYNEQFF.

The gene calls are TRBV28 and TRBJ1-5, with 7 positions matching TRBD1. Per germline, CDR1 MDHEN and CDR2 SYDVKM. The CDR3 length is 13 residues. Trimming took 7 bases from V and 7 from J; bases not matched to a gene: 7. As DNA, the CDR3 is TGTGCCAGCAATTGGGGGGACAGCCAGCCCCAGCATTTT. Translated, it gives CASNWGDSQPQHF.

The chain combines TRBV7-8 with TRBJ1-2, with 7 nucleotides matching TRBD1. Germline V gene data show CDR1 as SGHVS and CDR2 as FQNEAQ. The junction had 6 bases not matched to a gene; V was cut back by 1 base and J by 4 bases. CDR3 length: 15 amino acids. This CDR3 reads CASSLGLGQAYGYTF. Written as DNA, the CDR3 is TGTGCCAGCAGCTTAGGGCTAGGACAGGCCTATGGCTACACCTTC.

This rearrangement joins TRBV7-6 to TRBJ1-1; 8 positions agree with TRBD1. Germline lookup yields CDR1 SGHVS and CDR2 FNYEAQ. The CDR3 runs to 15 residues. V shed 1 base and J 2 bases; nucleotides not matched to a gene: 3. CDR3 in amino acids: CASSLVDRVNTEAFF. The CDR3 DNA sequence: TGTGCCAGCAGCTTAGTGGACAGGGTCAACACTGAAGCTTTCTTT.

This clone appeared a single time. CDR3 sequence reads: CASSYSTSSGNTIYF. CDR3 bases: TGTGCCAGCAGTTACTCGACTTCTTCTGGAAACACCATATATTTT. The rearrangement links TRBV6-5 to TRBJ1-3; D not certain. V lost 0 bases to trimming and J lost 1 base, with 7 bases between them. Germline V gene sequence: CDR1 MNHEY, CDR2 SVGAGI. This CDR3 is 15 amino acids long.

The chain recombines TRBV30 with TRBJ1-1; the D gene is possibly TRBD1 (5 bases). V was cut by 4 bases and J by 11 bases, with 23 bases left in between. Germline CDR1 is GTSNPN and CDR2 is SVGIG (reference sequence). The CDR3 is 14 amino acids. CDR3: CAWTGSVEWGVAFF. In DNA, the CDR3 is TGTGCCTGGACAGGGAGTGTGGAGTGGGGGGTCGCTTTCTTT.

DNA of the CDR3: TGTGCCAGCAGCAAAGGGGGACTCCAAGAGACCCAGTACTTC. Translating it yields CASSKGGLQETQYF. The chain links TRBV7-9 to TRBJ2-5; the D call may be TRBD1 or TRBD2 (6 bases each). V was cut by 5 bases and J by 1 base, with 11 bases left in between. The CDR3 has 14 amino acids. In germline, CDR1 is SEHNR, CDR2 FQNEAQ (reference sequence).

The rearrangement joins TRBV28 to TRBJ2-7, with 7 bases fitting TRBD2. The CDR3 contains 12 residues. Per the germline V gene, CDR1 is MDHEN and CDR2 is SYDVKM. V lost 4 bases to trimming and J lost 9 bases; unmatched junction nucleotides: 6. The CDR3 loop is CASSSSGEGQYF. CDR3 DNA: TGTGCCAGCAGTTCCTCGGGGGAGGGGCAGTACTTC.

This chain connects TRBV2 to TRBJ1-5; no firm D call. This CDR3 has 13 amino acids. V was trimmed by 4 bases and J by 4 bases, leaving 8 bases between them. Germline lookup yields CDR1 SNHLY and CDR2 FYNNEI. CDR3 nucleotides: TGTGCCAGCAGTGGACGGTTAAATCAGCCCCAGCATTTT. Protein product: CASSGRLNQPQHF.

Written as DNA, the CDR3 is TGTGCCATCAGAGGGACGGCCTACGAGCAGTACTTC. Its translation is CAIRGTAYEQYF. The J gene is TRBJ2-7, the V gene TRBV10-3, with D possibly called TRBD1 or TRBD2 (5 bases each). The CDR3 has 12 residues. V dropped 6 bases and J dropped 2 bases, with 8 bases sitting between them. The V gene's germline CDR1 is ENHRY and CDR2 SYGVKD.

J is TRBJ2-3 and V is TRBV11-2; 11 nucleotides agree with TRBD2. Germline V gene sequence: CDR1 SGHAT, CDR2 FQNNGV. V lost 4 bases and J lost 2; bases outside the gene matches: 8. This CDR3 region has 17 residues. The CDR3 reads CASSSILLAGVTDTQYF. As DNA, the CDR3 is TGTGCCAGCAGCTCCATTCTACTAGCGGGAGTCACAGATACGCAGTATTTT.

The CDR3 loop reads CASRLSTEPGNTEAFF. The CDR3 bases are TGTGCCAGTAGACTCTCCACCGAACCGGGGAACACTGAAGCTTTCTTT. The rearrangement links TRBV19 to TRBJ1-1; no firm D call. The CDR3 is made up of 16 amino acids. Germline loops: CDR1 LNHDA, CDR2 SQIVND (reference sequence). Between the trimmed V and J ends, which lost 6 bases and 1 base, there was a span of 18 bases.

This clone is a singleton in its sample. The chain recombines TRBV7-9 with TRBJ1-1, with D maybe TRBD1 (5 bases). The CDR3 is 15 amino acids. V was clipped by 4 bases and J by 1 base, with 13 bases between them. Germline-derived CDR1 and CDR2 are SEHNR and FQNEAQ (reference sequence). CDR3 sequence reads: CASSWDRGSNTEAFF. The CDR3 DNA sequence: TGTGCCAGCAGCTGGGACCGGGGCTCGAACACTGAAGCTTTCTTT. Combining the CDR3 with reference TRBV7-9 and TRBJ1-1 gives the whole variable domain DTGVSQNPRHKITKRGQNVTFRCDPISEHNRLYWYRQTLGQGPEFLTYFQNEAQLEKSRLLSDRFSAERPKGSFSTLEIQRTEQGDSAMYLCASSWDRGSNTEAFFGQGTRLTVV.

The rearrangement links TRBV24-1 to TRBJ2-1, with 14 nucleotides matching TRBD2. The ends lost 3 bases at V and 10 bases at J; junction bases unmatched: 19. The germline gives CDR1 KGHDR, CDR2 SFDVKD. The CDR3 length is 20 residues. CDR3: CATSDLIKTTGLAGVGEQFF. The CDR3 bases are TGTGCCACCAGTGATCTAATTAAAACTACGGGACTAGCGGGAGTGGGAGAGCAGTTCTTC.

V and J are TRBV5-1 and TRBJ2-3; D could derive from TRBD1 or TRBD2 (5 bases each). Trimming took off 4 bases at V and 4 bases at J, with 13 bases between the two ends. Germline loops: CDR1 SGHRS, CDR2 YFSETQ. The CDR3 contains 14 residues. CDR3 nucleotides: TGCGCCAGCAGCCCGGGACGCCACCCAGATACGCAGTATTTT. Translation: CASSPGRHPDTQYF.

J is TRBJ2-2 and V is TRBV2, with 7 bases fitting TRBD1. CDR3 length: 15 residues. Germline-derived CDR1 and CDR2 are SNHLY and FYNNEI. The trim removed 6 bases at V and 4 bases at J, leaving 8 bases unmatched. The chain's CDR3 is CASSLEGASTGELFF. DNA for the CDR3: TGTGCCAGCAGCCTAGAGGGGGCCAGCACCGGGGAGCTGTTTTTT.

The rearrangement links TRBV18 to TRBJ2-1; 12 bases fit TRBD2. The germline CDR1 and CDR2 sequences are KGHSH and LQKENI. V was pared by 3 bases and J by 7 bases, with 4 bases of the junction left unmatched. CDR3 length equals 15 residues. CDR3 DNA: TGTGCCAGCTCACCGGGACTAGCGGGTTGGAATGAGCAGTTCTTC. Translating it yields CASSPGLAGWNEQFF. The variable domain in full, completed from reference TRBV18 and TRBJ2-1, reads NAGVMQNPRHLVRRRGQEARLRCSPMKGHSHVYWYRQLPEEGLKFMVYLQKENIIDESGMPKERFSAEFPKEGPSILRIQQVVRGDSAAYFCASSPGLAGWNEQFFGPGTRLTVL.

This clone appeared once. The V and J genes are TRBV10-2 and TRBJ1-1, with unresolved D. V lost 4 bases and J lost 1, with 10 bases in between. The CDR3 is made up of 14 amino acids. Germline values: CDR1 WSHSY, CDR2 SAAADI. This CDR3 reads CASSAFKGNTEAFF. The CDR3 DNA sequence: TGCGCCAGCAGTGCGTTTAAAGGGAACACTGAAGCTTTCTTT.

The chain joins TRBV3-1 (or the pseudogene TRBV3-2) to TRBJ1-1, with D uncertain. This CDR3 is built from 14 residues. Per germline, CDR1 LGHDT and CDR2 YNNKEL (reference sequence). The germline V and J ends were trimmed by 1 base and 6 bases, with 12 bases remaining between them. The CDR3 DNA sequence: TGTGCCAGCAGCCAAGGGGAGGTGGCCCCTGAAGCTTTCTTT. It encodes CASSQGEVAPEAFF.

This clone was recorded once. The chain links TRBV21-1 to TRBJ1-1. TRBV21-1 is noted as a pseudogene. CDR3 length: 14 residues. The CDR3 nucleotides are TGTGCCAGCAGCAACGCTGAAGGGCCGCCTGAAGCTTTCTTT. Translation gives CASSNAEGPPEAFF.

This rearrangement joins TRBV12-3 or TRBV12-4 to TRBJ1-2; D is undetermined. The CDR3 totals 12 residues. Trimming took 10 bases from V and 4 from J, leaving 13 bases between them. Here the CDR3 reads CATTARVYGYTF. CDR3 coding DNA: TGTGCCACCACCGCTAGGGTCTATGGCTACACCTTC.